Presented here are 20 T cell receptor beta chains from one specimen sequenced in a study of regulatory T cells in long-lasting Graves disease. Noted time point: newly diagnosed GD, antithyroid drugs for less than 3 months. From PBMCs, RNA was extracted and then used to make the TCR library. TCR beta libraries were built with iRepertoire HTBI primers and Arm-PCR of CDR3 regions. Via MiXCR, TCRdb re-called the multiplex PCR reads, giving one row per CDR3 protein. In the table there are some 460,000 distinct CDR3 sequences, roughly 15% of which are singletons. The sample also formed part of further work on T cells in Graves' hyperthyroidism and ophthalmopathy.

Sequencing was performed on peripheral blood mononuclear cells (PBMCs), taken at new diagnosis, from a patient treated with antithyroid drugs. The source of these receptors is a man between 40 and 49 years old with Graves disease.

This clonotype was detected ten times or more. CDR3 amino acids: CAWRRQGNTEAFF. The CDR3 nucleotides are TGTGCCTGGAGACGACAGGGGAACACTGAAGCTTTCTTT. The J gene is TRBJ1-1, the V gene TRBV30; TRBD1 matches at 7 bases. The CDR3 consists of 13 residues. The junction had 2 bases not matched to a gene; V was cut back by 3 bases and J by 1 base. Germline assignment: CDR1 GTSNPN and CDR2 SVGIG (reference sequence).

The sample holds a few counts of this clonotype. The chain joins TRBV11-2 to TRBJ1-3; maybe TRBD1 (5 bases). The CDR3 covers 15 residues. Trimming took 0 bases from V and 3 from J, leaving 9 bases between them. Germline loops: CDR1 SGHAT, CDR2 FQNNGV. CDR3 region: CASSLDKGLGNTIYF. In DNA form, the CDR3 reads TGTGCCAGCAGCTTAGATAAGGGACTTGGAAACACCATATATTTT.

This clonotype showed up just a few times. The rearrangement links TRBV6-5 to TRBJ1-4; D remains ambiguous. V was shortened by 0 bases and J by 0 bases, with 8 bases between the two germline ends. The germline gives CDR1 MNHEY, CDR2 SVGAGI. The CDR3 runs 16 residues. CDR3 region: CASSYSPQATNEKLFF. In DNA, the CDR3 is TGTGCCAGCAGTTACTCACCACAAGCAACTAATGAAAAACTGTTTTTT.

As for this clonotype: A much larger clone differs by one base, so this may be a read error. J is TRBJ1-1 and V is TRBV28, with TRBD1 as a possible D gene (5 bases). This CDR3 comprises 12 residues. Germline assignment: CDR1 MDHEN and CDR2 SYDVKM. V was clipped by 7 bases and J by 7 bases, with 13 bases between them. The chain's CDR3 is CASNPPGGEAFF. The CDR3 nucleotides are TGTGCCAGCAATCCACCGGGGGGTGAAGCTTTCTTT.

In its sample, this clonotype was seen many times. This chain uses TRBV20-1 with TRBJ2-7; D is uncertain. Trimming pared 5 bases from V and 6 bases from J, leaving 11 bases between. CDR3 size: 11 residues. CDR1 is DFQATT and CDR2 is SNEGSKA in the germline V gene (reference sequence). CDR3 amino acids: CSALSPGEQYF. CDR3 in DNA: TGCAGTGCTCTCTCCCCCGGCGAGCAGTACTTC.

This clonotype has more than one count but fewer than ten. V and J are TRBV20-1 and TRBJ1-5, with 9 bases aligning to TRBD1. The CDR3 contains 15 residues. The germline gives CDR1 DFQATT, CDR2 SNEGSKA (reference sequence). V dropped 3 bases and J dropped 3; count of bases not matched to a gene: 6. The CDR3 spells CSASTGTGNNQPQHF. CDR3 nucleotides: TGCAGTGCTAGCACCGGGACAGGGAACAATCAGCCCCAGCATTTT.

The rearrangement uses TRBV28 and TRBJ2-2; TRBD1 matches at 8 bases. CDR3 size: 16 residues. The germline V gene encodes CDR1 MDHEN and CDR2 SYDVKM. J lost 1 base, V lost 5 bases, and 6 bases had no gene match. CDR3 sequence: CASSPLGQGNTGELFF. DNA of the CDR3: TGTGCCAGCAGTCCCCTCGGACAGGGGAACACCGGGGAGCTGTTTTTT.

This clonotype was seen many times. CDR3 DNA sequence: TGTGCCAGCAGCCCAGACAGGGTTACCTCACCCCTCCACTTT. This codes for CASSPDRVTSPLHF. This chain links TRBV3-1 with TRBJ1-6; 7 nucleotides line up with TRBD1. V lost 4 bases to trimming and J lost 10 bases; unmatched junction nucleotides: 7. The germline CDR1 and CDR2 sequences are LGHDT and YNNKEL (reference sequence). The length of the CDR3 is 14 residues.

The chain combines TRBV19 with TRBJ1-1; tentatively, D is TRBD1 (5 bases). The germline CDR1 and CDR2 sequences are LNHDA and SQIVND (reference sequence). V was clipped by 0 bases and J by 1 base, with 9 bases between them. The CDR3 sequence is 15 residues long. The CDR3 bases are TGTGCCAGTAGTATAGATTCAGGGAAGAACACTGAAGCTTTCTTT. Translated: CASSIDSGKNTEAFF.

Turning to this clonotype: A much larger clone sits a single nucleotide away, making a read error possible. The V call is TRBV20-1, the J call TRBJ2-7; tentative D call: TRBD1 (7 bases). This CDR3 comprises 16 residues. The germline V gene has CDR1 DFQATT and CDR2 SNEGSKA (reference sequence). In DNA, the CDR3 is TGCAATGCTAGCCTGCTCAGGGGGGCGAGCGGGTACGAGCAGTACTTC. Its translation: CNASLLRGASGYEQYF.

This clonotype was detected only a few times. The chain is built from TRBV12-5 and TRBJ2-5, with D perhaps TRBD1 or TRBD2 (5 bases each). V lost 5 bases and J lost 4, with 14 bases in between. From germline, CDR1 is LGHNT and CDR2 FRNRAP. The CDR3 runs 14 residues. Here the CDR3 DNA reads TGTGCTAGTGGTACGGGACCCAACGGAGAGACCCAGTACTTC. This encodes CASGTGPNGETQYF.

V is TRBV28 and J is TRBJ1-4; D uncertain. The CDR3 runs to 17 residues. The germline CDR1 and CDR2 sequences are MDHEN and SYDVKM. Trimming cost V 7 bases and J 0 bases, with 18 bases left between them. The CDR3 loop is CASNPRQAGSTNEKLFF. The CDR3 nucleotides read TGTGCCAGCAACCCCAGGCAGGCTGGCTCAACTAATGAAAAACTGTTTTTT.

This rearrangement joins TRBV20-1 to TRBJ2-7; weak D call: TRBD1 (6 bases). The germline gives CDR1 DFQATT, CDR2 SNEGSKA (reference sequence). The V end was cut by 0 bases, the J end by 1 base, with 13 bases between. This CDR3 has 15 residues. CDR3 region: CSARELQGLSYEQYF. The CDR3 bases are TGCAGTGCTAGAGAGCTCCAGGGGCTATCCTACGAGCAGTACTTC.

V gene TRBV2 combines with J gene TRBJ2-3; TRBD2 matches 12 bases. The J segment lost 1 base and the V segment lost 6 bases, leaving 8 bases of the junction unmatched. From germline, CDR1 is SNHLY and CDR2 FYNNEI. The CDR3 extends over 17 amino acids. CDR3 nucleotides: TGTGCCAGCAGCCCGCAACGACTAGCGGGGGGCACAGATACGCAGTATTTT. Translated: CASSPQRLAGGTDTQYF.

This clonotype was detected ten times or more. The chain is built from TRBV28 and TRBJ2-3, with a tentative D call TRBD2 (5 bases). V lost 7 bases to trimming and J lost 4 bases, with 15 bases between them. The CDR3 loop spans 14 amino acids. Germline V CDR1 and CDR2: MDHEN, SYDVKM. The CDR3 loop is CASIAAGGSDTQYF. CDR3 DNA sequence: TGTGCCAGCATCGCGGCAGGAGGCTCAGATACGCAGTATTTT.

The table lists this clonotype with many counts. The chain combines TRBV18 with TRBJ1-1, with D maybe TRBD1 (6 bases). This CDR3 region has 13 residues. Per the germline V gene, CDR1 is KGHSH and CDR2 is LQKENI. Trimming shortened V by 8 bases and J by 4 bases, and 14 bases separated the two germline ends. The DNA for the CDR3 is TGTGCCAGCAGTCCCCCAGGGGCCACTGAAGCTTTCTTT. It specifies CASSPPGATEAFF.

V is TRBV18 and J is TRBJ2-7, with 8 bases fitting TRBD1. The CDR3 contains 14 residues. V lost 6 bases and J lost 6; bases outside the gene matches: 10. Germline CDR1 KGHSH, CDR2 LQKENI. CDR3 sequence reads: CASSEGQEPGEQYF. The CDR3 nucleotides read TGTGCCAGCTCGGAGGGACAGGAGCCTGGCGAGCAGTACTTC.

This clonotype was recorded a few times. The chain carries TRBV6-2 or TRBV6-3 and TRBJ1-2, with D possibly TRBD1 on 5 matching bases. Per the germline V gene, CDR1 is MNHEY and CDR2 is SVGEGT. Trimming cost V 5 bases and J 6 bases, with 13 bases left between them. The CDR3 has 13 residues. The CDR3 nucleotides read TGTGCCAGCAGTGAAAATGGAGGGGATGGCTACACCTTC. Amino acid sequence: CASSENGGDGYTF.

The table lists this clonotype with many counts. This chain's CDR3 is CASSRSGSGNEQFF. For the CDR3, the DNA is TGTGCCAGCAGTCGGAGCGGGAGTGGTAATGAGCAGTTCTTC. The chain employs TRBV3-1 and TRBJ2-1; the match to TRBD2 covers 8 bases. The germline CDR1 and CDR2 sequences are LGHDT and YNNKEL (reference sequence). The V segment lost 6 bases and the J segment 7 bases; nucleotides outside the gene matches: 8. CDR3 size: 14 residues.

This clonotype has at least ten counts. The rearrangement uses TRBV20-1 and TRBJ2-7; either TRBD1 or TRBD2 may supply D (5 bases each). Trimming cost V 3 bases and J 2 bases, with 11 bases left between them. Germline V lookup: CDR1 DFQATT, CDR2 SNEGSKA (reference sequence). The CDR3 totals 13 residues. The CDR3 region is CSASRGVPYEQYF. The DNA for the CDR3 is TGCAGTGCTAGTAGAGGGGTTCCCTACGAGCAGTACTTC.